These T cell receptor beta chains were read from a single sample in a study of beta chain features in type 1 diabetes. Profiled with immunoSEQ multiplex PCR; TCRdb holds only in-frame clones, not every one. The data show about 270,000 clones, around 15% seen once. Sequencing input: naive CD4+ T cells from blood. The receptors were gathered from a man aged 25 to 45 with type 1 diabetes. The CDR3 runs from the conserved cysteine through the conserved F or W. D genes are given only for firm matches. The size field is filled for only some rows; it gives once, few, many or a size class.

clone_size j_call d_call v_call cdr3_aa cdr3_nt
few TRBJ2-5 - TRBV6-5 CASSEGQRGTQYF TGTGCCAGCAGTGAAGGTCAGCGAGGGACCCAGTACTTC
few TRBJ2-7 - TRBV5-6 CASRAGHGRAIYEQYF TGTGCCAGCAGAGCGGGACACGGGCGTGCGATCTACGAGCAGTACTTC
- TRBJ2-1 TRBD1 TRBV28 CASRGDSLASYNEQFF TGTGCCAGCAGGGGGGACAGTTTGGCCTCCTACAATGAGCAGTTCTTC
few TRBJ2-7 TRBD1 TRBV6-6 CASSSGTGVLPYF TGTGCCAGCAGTTCTGGGACAGGGGTTTTACCGTACTTC
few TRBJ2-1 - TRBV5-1 CASSLRGTNYNEQFF TGCGCCAGCAGCCTCCGGGGAACTAACTACAATGAGCAGTTCTTC
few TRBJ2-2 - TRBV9 CASSEAPRVGGELFF TGTGCCAGCAGCGAAGCGCCCAGGGTTGGCGGGGAGCTGTTTTTT
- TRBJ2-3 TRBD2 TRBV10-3 CAISESAGTSGMLDTQYF TGTGCCATCAGTGAGTCGGCTGGGACTAGCGGGATGTTGGATACGCAGTATTTT
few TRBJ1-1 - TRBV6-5 CASSGDRFMNTEAFF TGTGCCAGCAGTGGAGACAGGTTCATGAACACTGAAGCTTTCTTT
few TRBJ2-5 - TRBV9 CASSPPAVQETQYF TGTGCCAGCAGCCCCCCAGCGGTACAAGAGACCCAGTACTTC
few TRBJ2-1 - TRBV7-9 CASSYSKGLHNEQFF TGTGCCAGCAGCTATTCGAAGGGACTCCACAATGAGCAGTTCTTC
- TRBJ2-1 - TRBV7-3 CASSPSGTAGEQFF TGTGCCAGCAGCCCCTCCGGGACTGCGGGTGAGCAGTTCTTC
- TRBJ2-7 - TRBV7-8 CASSLIPPNYEQYF TGTGCCAGCAGCTTAATCCCCCCCAACTACGAGCAGTACTTC
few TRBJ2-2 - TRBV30 CASPRSRRLNTGELFF TGTGCCTCCCCTAGGAGCAGACGGCTGAACACCGGGGAGCTGTTTTTT
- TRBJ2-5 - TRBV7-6 CASSFGVQETQYF TGTGCCAGCAGCTTCGGGGTACAAGAGACCCAGTACTTC
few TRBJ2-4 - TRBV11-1 CASSVSQGRDIQYF TGTGCCAGCAGCGTAAGCCAGGGCCGTGACATTCAGTACTTC
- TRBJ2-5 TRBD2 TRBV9 CASSDRLAGGQETQYF TGTGCCAGCAGCGATAGACTAGCGGGAGGGCAGGAGACCCAGTACTTC
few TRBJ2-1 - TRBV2 CASRLLEAEQFF TGTGCCAGCAGATTACTAGAGGCGGAGCAGTTCTTC
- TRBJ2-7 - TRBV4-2 CASSQGRDSIYEQYF TGTGCCAGCAGCCAAGGTAGAGATTCCATCTACGAGCAGTACTTC
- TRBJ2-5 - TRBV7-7 CASSFGSDSLETQYF TGTGCCAGCAGCTTCGGCAGCGACTCACTAGAGACCCAGTACTTC
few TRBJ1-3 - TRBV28 CASRSPGTGNTIYF TGTGCCAGCAGGTCTCCCGGGACAGGAAACACCATATATTTT
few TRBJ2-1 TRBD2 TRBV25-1 CASSRGPSGSREQFF TGTGCCAGCAGCCGTGGGCCTAGCGGGAGTAGGGAGCAGTTCTTC
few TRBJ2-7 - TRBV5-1 CASSPLTGAYEQYF TGCGCCAGCAGCCCCCTGACAGGAGCCTACGAGCAGTACTTC
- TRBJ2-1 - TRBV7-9 CASSFELVYGNEQFF TGTGCCAGCAGCTTTGAGTTGGTGTACGGGAATGAGCAGTTCTTC
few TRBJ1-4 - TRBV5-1 CASSVDREGEKLFF TGCGCCAGCAGCGTTGACAGAGAAGGTGAAAAACTGTTTTTT
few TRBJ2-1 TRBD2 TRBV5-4 CASSLAGVSYNEQFF TGTGCCAGCAGCCTAGCGGGAGTGAGCTACAATGAGCAGTTCTTC
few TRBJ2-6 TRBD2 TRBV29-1 CSVVGGEANVLTF TGCAGCGTCGTTGGGGGGGAGGCCAACGTCCTGACTTTC
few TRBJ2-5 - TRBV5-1 CASSFQNGQETQYF TGCGCCAGCAGCTTTCAAAACGGGCAAGAGACCCAGTACTTC
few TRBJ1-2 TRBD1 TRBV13 CASSLGLGTGLYGYTF TGTGCCAGCAGCTTAGGCCTCGGGACAGGGCTCTATGGCTACACCTTC
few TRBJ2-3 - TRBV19 CASSRDSDTQYF TGTGCCAGTAGTCGGGACTCAGATACGCAGTATTTT
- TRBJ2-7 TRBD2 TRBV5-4 CASSFQRDPYEQYF TGTGCCAGCAGCTTCCAGCGGGACCCCTACGAGCAGTACTTC
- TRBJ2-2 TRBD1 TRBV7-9 CASRLQGAAGELFF TGTGCCAGCAGACTCCAGGGGGCCGCCGGGGAGCTGTTTTTT
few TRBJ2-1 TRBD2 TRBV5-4 CASSLGGGAPYNEQFF TGTGCCAGCAGCTTGGGGGGGGGAGCGCCCTACAATGAGCAGTTCTTC
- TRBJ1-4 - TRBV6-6 CASRSGTANEKLFF TGTGCCAGCAGATCGGGTACGGCTAATGAAAAACTGTTTTTT
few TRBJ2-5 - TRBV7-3 CASSLTGSGETQYF TGTGCCAGCAGCTTAACCGGGAGTGGGGAGACCCAGTACTTC
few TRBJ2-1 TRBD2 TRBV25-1 CAREAPISGRGNEQFF TGTGCCAGGGAAGCCCCAATCAGCGGGAGGGGTAATGAGCAGTTCTTC
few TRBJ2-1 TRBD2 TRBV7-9 CASSYGASGTNEQFF TGTGCCAGCAGTTATGGGGCTAGCGGGACGAATGAGCAGTTCTTC
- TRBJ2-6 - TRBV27 CASSFSRASGANVLTF TGTGCCAGCAGCTTTAGCAGGGCGTCTGGGGCCAACGTCCTGACTTTC
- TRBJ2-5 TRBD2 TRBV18 CASSPPLAVQETQYF TGTGCCAGCTCACCTCCACTAGCGGTACAAGAGACCCAGTACTTC
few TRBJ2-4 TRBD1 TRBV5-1 CASSLAPGTGEAKNIQYF TGCGCCAGCAGCTTGGCCCCCGGGACAGGGGAGGCCAAAAACATTCAGTACTTC
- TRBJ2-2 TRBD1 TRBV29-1 CSVDGTGNTGELFF TGCAGCGTTGACGGGACAGGGAATACCGGGGAGCTGTTTTTT